Presented here are 25 T cell receptor beta chains from one specimen sequenced in a study of blood T cell repertoires in COVID-19. This table comes from immunoSEQ multiplex PCR, and its TCRdb copy is limited to in-frame clones, with some not included. Of more than 95,000 clones listed, roughly 84% are singletons. Sequenced material: peripheral blood. The receptors here all came from a man aged 60-69 years with acute or convalescent COVID-19.

The CDR3 bases are TGTGCCAGCAGCTTAGGGTTGTGGTCGGACACCGGGGAGCTGTTTTTT. Residues: CASSLGLWSDTGELFF. This rearrangement joins TRBV11-3 to TRBJ2-2; D ambiguous. The CDR3 has 16 amino acids. Germline lookup yields CDR1 SGHNT and CDR2 YENEEA. V lost 1 base and J 3 bases, leaving 12 bases between the germline ends. The variable domain in full, completed from reference TRBV11-3 and TRBJ2-2, reads EAGVVQSPRYKIIEKKQPVAFWCNPISGHNTLYWYLQNLGQGPELLIRYENEEAVDDSQLPKDRFSAERLKGVDSTLKIQPAELGDSAVYLCASSLGLWSDTGELFFGEGSRLTVL.

The chain has TRBV5-1 and TRBJ1-5; TRBD1 matches at 7 bases. The germline CDR1 and CDR2 sequences are SGHRS and YFSETQ. After removal of 1 base from V and 5 bases from J, the junction contained 3 bases not matched to a gene. This CDR3 region has 14 residues. The CDR3 sequence: CASSLRQGDQPQHF. Here the CDR3 DNA reads TGCGCCAGCAGCTTGAGACAGGGCGATCAGCCCCAGCATTTT.

The chain couples TRBV3-1 (or the pseudogene TRBV3-2) to TRBJ2-7; the match to TRBD1 covers 7 bases. This CDR3 has 13 amino acids. The V segment lost 3 bases and the J segment 4 bases; nucleotides outside the gene matches: 3. Germline loops: CDR1 LGHDT, CDR2 YNNKEL (reference sequence). The CDR3 sequence is CASSQGRGYEQYF. In DNA form, the CDR3 reads TGTGCCAGCAGCCAGGGCAGGGGGTACGAGCAGTACTTC.

The gene calls are TRBV9 and TRBJ2-2; TRBD2 matches 7 bases. Germline V gives CDR1 SGDLS, CDR2 YYNGEE. Germline trimming cut 1 base from V and 3 bases from J; bases unmatched to any gene: 6. The CDR3 contains 16 residues. The DNA for the CDR3 is TGTGCCAGCAGCGTACGGGGGAGGGCAGACACCGGGGAGCTGTTTTTT. It codes for CASSVRGRADTGELFF.

The gene calls are TRBV30 and TRBJ2-5; D not resolved. V dropped 1 base and J dropped 5 bases, with 8 bases sitting between them. From germline, CDR1 is GTSNPN and CDR2 SVGIG (reference sequence). The CDR3 has 12 residues. This CDR3 reads CAWSAQVETQYF. CDR3 DNA: TGTGCCTGGAGTGCGCAGGTTGAGACCCAGTACTTC.

The V gene is TRBV25-1, the J gene TRBJ2-1; TRBD2 matches 8 bases. The trim removed 1 base at V and 3 bases at J, leaving 8 bases unmatched. The germline V gene has CDR1 MGHDK and CDR2 SYGVNS. The length of the CDR3 is 17 residues. The CDR3 is CASSELSNSGSYNEQFF. The CDR3 nucleotides read TGTGCCAGCAGTGAATTGAGTAACAGCGGGAGCTACAATGAGCAGTTCTTC.

Sample share makes this clone hyperexpanded (1% or more). The chain is built from TRBV10-3 and TRBJ2-1; 7 bases are shared with TRBD1. CDR1 is ENHRY and CDR2 is SYGVKD in the germline V gene. Unmatched junction bases numbered 4, after V lost 6 bases and J lost 5 bases. This CDR3 is 13 amino acids long. CDR3 sequence: CAIRTGTDNEQFF. In DNA, the CDR3 is TGTGCCATCAGAACCGGGACAGACAATGAGCAGTTCTTC.

J is TRBJ1-1 and V is TRBV12-5, with D hard to call. Trimming cost V 1 base and J 0 bases, with 3 bases left between them. This CDR3 comprises 13 residues. CDR1 and CDR2 (germline): LGHNT, FRNRAP. The CDR3 region has the DNA TGTGCTAGTGGTTTGGCCGTGAACACTGAAGCTTTCTTT. This encodes CASGLAVNTEAFF.

The gene calls are TRBV29-1 and TRBJ1-4; no clear D. The V end was cut by 2 bases, the J end by 7 bases, with 11 bases between. Germline CDR1 is SQVTM and CDR2 is ANQGSEA. This CDR3 is built from 13 residues. The CDR3 DNA follows: TGCAGCGTTGAACTGGCGCGGGGTGAAAAACTGTTTTTT. It is translated as CSVELARGEKLFF.

This clone rates as medium-sized (0.01 to 0.1%). The J gene is TRBJ1-5, the V gene TRBV28; the match to TRBD1 covers 9 bases. CDR3 length: 15 residues. V dropped 5 bases and J dropped 2; count of bases not matched to a gene: 4. CDR1 and CDR2 (germline): MDHEN, SYDVKM. The CDR3 bases are TGTGCCAGCAGTCCCCGACAGGGGGGCAATCAGCCCCAGCATTTT. It yields the protein CASSPRQGGNQPQHF.

V gene TRBV5-1 combines with J gene TRBJ1-2; possible D gene TRBD1, 6 bases. From germline, CDR1 is SGHRS and CDR2 YFSETQ. This CDR3 is built from 13 residues. V was clipped by 2 bases and J by 4 bases, with 9 bases between them. CDR3 sequence: CASSLGQSYGYTF. The DNA for the CDR3 is TGCGCCAGCAGCTTAGGACAGTCCTATGGCTACACCTTC.

The rearrangement uses TRBV30 and TRBJ1-4; 9 positions match TRBD1. The CDR3 is 13 residues long. CDR1 is GTSNPN, CDR2 SVGIG, per germline (reference sequence). The trim removed 6 bases at V and 7 bases at J, leaving 6 bases unmatched. The CDR3 DNA follows: TGTGCCTGTCCGGGACAGGGCGGTGAAAAACTGTTTTTT. Protein product: CACPGQGGEKLFF.

The chain joins TRBV19 to TRBJ2-3; 7 positions match TRBD2. V lost 4 bases and J lost 3; bases outside the gene matches: 7. Germline loops: CDR1 LNHDA, CDR2 SQIVND (reference sequence). The CDR3 is 15 amino acids. The CDR3 bases are TGTGCCAGTAGTAGGGGACTAAGAGGTACAGATACGCAGTATTTT. This encodes CASSRGLRGTDTQYF.

The chain couples TRBV7-2 to TRBJ1-2; no clear D. The CDR3 has 13 amino acids. V was shortened by 0 bases and J by 4 bases, with 6 bases between the two germline ends. Germline CDR1 reads SGHTA; CDR2 reads FQGNSA. The CDR3 coding sequence is TGTGCCAGCAGCTTAGCAGGCGGCTATGGCTACACCTTC. Its protein is CASSLAGGYGYTF.

CDR3 DNA sequence: TGTGCCAGCAGCTTCAGGGCCAATGAGCAGTTCTTC. Translating gives CASSFRANEQFF. V gene TRBV7-9 combines with J gene TRBJ2-1, with D possibly being TRBD1 (5 bases). Germline lookup yields CDR1 SEHNR and CDR2 FQNEAQ (reference sequence). This CDR3 spans 12 amino acids. Trimming shortened V by 3 bases and J by 6 bases, and 6 bases separated the two germline ends.

The chain links TRBV5-1 to TRBJ2-4, with 14 positions matching TRBD2. The CDR3 contains 15 residues. CDR1 SGHRS and CDR2 YFSETQ come from the germline V gene. The J segment lost 8 bases and the V segment lost 4 bases, leaving 5 bases of the junction unmatched. The CDR3 protein is CASSRGLAGADIQYF. CDR3 nucleotide sequence: TGCGCCAGCAGCAGGGGACTAGCGGGAGCGGACATTCAGTACTTC.

The CDR3 sequence is CASSGTGRNEQYF. In nucleotides, the CDR3 is TGTGCCAGCAGCGGGACAGGGAGGAACGAGCAGTACTTC. The V gene is TRBV6-5, the J gene TRBJ2-7; 9 bases fit TRBD1. The ends lost 6 bases at V and 5 bases at J; junction bases unmatched: 5. The CDR3 contains 13 residues. Germline assignment: CDR1 MNHEY and CDR2 SVGAGI.

The chain uses TRBV5-1 and TRBJ2-3; 8 bases line up with TRBD1. Germline V gene data show CDR1 as SGHRS and CDR2 as YFSETQ. The CDR3 extends over 15 amino acids. Trimming removed 3 bases from V and 2 bases from J; junction bases left unmatched: 5. The CDR3 loop reads CASSSGTGLTDTQYF. DNA of the CDR3: TGCGCCAGCAGCTCCGGGACAGGACTCACAGATACGCAGTATTTT.

The V and J genes are TRBV24-1 and TRBJ2-5; TRBD2 aligns across 7 bases. Germline V CDR1 and CDR2: KGHDR, SFDVKD. J lost 4 bases, V lost 3 bases, and 4 bases had no gene match. This CDR3 spans 14 amino acids. Written as DNA, the CDR3 is TGTGCCACCAGTGATACTTTAGCGGGAGAGACCCAGTACTTC. The encoded protein is CATSDTLAGETQYF.

The chain employs TRBV11-2 and TRBJ1-3; D is ambiguous. V was pared by 2 bases and J by 1 base, with 21 bases between. Germline CDR1 and CDR2: SGHAT and FQNNGV. The CDR3 covers 19 residues. CDR3 sequence reads: CASSLYQPRRVGSGNTIYF. The DNA for the CDR3 is TGTGCCAGCAGCTTATACCAGCCCAGGCGGGTTGGATCTGGAAACACCATATATTTT.

The CDR3 loop is CAISESKVAETQYF. CDR3 coding DNA: TGTGCCATCAGTGAGTCGAAAGTGGCAGAGACCCAGTACTTC. V and J are TRBV10-3 and TRBJ2-5; D call uncertain. Deletions cut 0 bases from V and 4 bases from J, with 9 bases between. CDR3 length: 14 amino acids. Looked up from germline, CDR1 is ENHRY and CDR2 is SYGVKD.

Many counts were recorded for this clone. This rearrangement joins TRBV30 to TRBJ2-1, with D unclear. CDR3 size: 13 residues. Trimming removed 1 base at V and 4 bases at J, with 8 bases between. Germline V lookup: CDR1 GTSNPN, CDR2 SVGIG (reference sequence). CDR3 in amino acids: CAWSEDLYNEQFF. The DNA for the CDR3 is TGTGCCTGGAGTGAAGACTTATACAATGAGCAGTTCTTC.

The chain combines TRBV28 with TRBJ2-1, with D possibly matching TRBD2 (6 bases). Trimming removed 5 bases at V and 3 bases at J, with 11 bases between. Germline V gene lookup returns CDR1 MDHEN and CDR2 SYDVKM. The CDR3 sequence is 14 residues long. CDR3 DNA sequence: TGTGCCAGCAGTCTTCCGGGACTCTACAATGAGCAGTTCTTC. Protein: CASSLPGLYNEQFF.

As for this clone: One end of the junction varies from germline; a read error may be responsible. The V call is TRBV10-3, the J call TRBJ1-5; TRBD1 matches at 9 bases. This CDR3 contains 15 residues. CDR1 ENHRY and CDR2 SYGVKD come from the germline V gene. The CDR3 protein is CAISESHLKGTGKDF. Here the CDR3 DNA reads TGTGCCATCAGTGAGTCCCACTTGAAGGGGACAGGGAAGGATTTT.

The chain joins TRBV30 to TRBJ2-1, with D hard to call. V was pared by 5 bases and J by 6 bases, with 17 bases between. CDR3 length equals 14 residues. In germline, CDR1 is GTSNPN, CDR2 SVGIG (reference sequence). The CDR3 reads CAWFRLRAGNEQFF. The CDR3 DNA sequence: TGTGCCTGGTTCAGGTTGAGAGCCGGCAATGAGCAGTTCTTC. Filled out from reference TRBV30 and TRBJ2-1, the complete variable domain reads SQTIHQWPATLVQPVGSPLSLECTVEGTSNPNLYWYRQAAGRGLQLLFYSVGIGQISSEVPQNLSASRPQDRQFILSSKKLLLSDSGFYLCAWFRLRAGNEQFFGPGTRLTVL.